This TCR beta chain was obtained from a study of blood T cell repertoires in COVID-19. Study overall: The origin of the acute and convalescent COVID-19 samples was the United States, Italy and Spain. Sources were T cells, B-cell-depleted T cells, or PBMCs; the material itself was cDNA or gDNA.

Original analysis: Amplification of reference gene primers provided the estimated nucleated cell counts. TCRdb's table, derived via immunoSEQ multiplex PCR, lists solely in-frame clones and lacks some. That table furnishes V, J and clone size, whereas the DNA furnished D and trimming. The table has about 210,000 clones, about 83% seen once. The CDR3 has 15 amino acids. The junction had 8 bases not matched to a gene; V was cut back by 3 bases and J by 6 bases. Germline V CDR1 and CDR2: SGHDT, YYEEEE. The chain carries TRBV5-6 and TRBJ1-5; 8 nucleotides align to TRBD1. The source material was peripheral blood. The origin of this receptor is a woman aged 45-65 years with active or convalescent COVID-19. CDR3 in amino acids: CASSSRTGPGQPQHF. The DNA for the CDR3 is TGTGCCAGCAGCTCCAGGACAGGGCCTGGTCAGCCCCAGCATTTT. The full variable domain, in which reference TRBV5-6 and TRBJ1-5 provide the parts outside the CDR3, is DAGVTQSPTHLIKTRGQQVTLRCSPKSGHDTVSWYQQALGQGPQFIFQYYEEEERQRGNFPDRFSGHQFPNYSSELNVNALLLGDSALYLCASSSRTGPGQPQHFGDGTRLSIL.